Reported below is one T cell receptor beta chain. The antigen is undetermined. This entry is derived from a study of CD8+CD57+ T cells in acquired aplastic anemia. TCR beta VDJ and CDR3 profiles were obtained from a genomic DNA template. TCRdb ran MiXCR on the reads and lists one entry per CDR3 protein. The sample lists 120,000 or so distinct CDR3 sequences; about 60% were seen once. Sequencing was done on patients that had shown CD8+CD57+ cell expansion by flow cytometry. The germline V gene has CDR1 SGHAT and CDR2 FQDESV (reference sequence). The CDR3 is 17 residues long. Germline trimming cut 4 bases from V and 4 bases from J; bases unmatched to any gene: 10. Study results and caveats: Found in both controls and patients were approximately 30 CD8+ CDR3 sequences.

This clonotype was obtained from a human donor with aplastic anemia. The sequencing input was sorted CD4+, CD8+, or CD8+CD57+ T cells (not recorded which) from PBMCs. The chain couples TRBV11-1 to TRBJ2-5; 12 positions agree with TRBD2. The DNA of the CDR3 is TGTGCCAGCAGCTCGTTACTAGCGGGAGGCCCTACAGAGACCCAGTACTTC. Protein product: CASSSLLAGGPTETQYF.